This T cell receptor beta chain was documented in a study of CD4+ T cells in melanoma. Turning to this clone: Its specificity is not known.

Repertoires were generated with immunoSEQ multiplex PCR, while TCRdb's copy carries only in-frame clones and drops some. Among over 130,000 clones listed, over 90% were seen once. The study's findings and limits: In melanoma, neoantigen-specific CD4+ T cells reportedly differed in differentiation state. CD8+ T cell, macrophage and B cell function reportedly correlated with neoantigen-specific CD4+ T cells.

This TCR derives from a human donor with melanoma.

CDR3 in amino acids: CASSSGQPYEQYF. In nucleotides, the CDR3 is TGTGCCAGCAGCTCTGGACAGCCCTACGAGCAGTACTTC. This sequence joins TRBV11-2 and TRBJ2-7, with D possibly TRBD1 on 6 matching bases. Germline V lookup: CDR1 SGHAT, CDR2 FQNNGV. CDR3 length: 13 amino acids. The V end was cut by 4 bases, the J end by 2 bases, with 9 bases between.